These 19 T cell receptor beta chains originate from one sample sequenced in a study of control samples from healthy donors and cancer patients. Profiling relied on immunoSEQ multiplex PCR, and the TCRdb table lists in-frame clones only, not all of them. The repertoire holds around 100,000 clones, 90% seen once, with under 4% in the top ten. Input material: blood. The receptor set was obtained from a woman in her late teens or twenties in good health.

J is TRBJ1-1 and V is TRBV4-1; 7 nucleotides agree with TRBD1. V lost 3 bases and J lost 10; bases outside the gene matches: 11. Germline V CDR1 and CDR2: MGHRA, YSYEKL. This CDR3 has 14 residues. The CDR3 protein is CASSQSLGTVSAFF. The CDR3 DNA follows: TGCGCCAGCAGCCAGAGCCTAGGGACAGTCTCAGCTTTCTTT.

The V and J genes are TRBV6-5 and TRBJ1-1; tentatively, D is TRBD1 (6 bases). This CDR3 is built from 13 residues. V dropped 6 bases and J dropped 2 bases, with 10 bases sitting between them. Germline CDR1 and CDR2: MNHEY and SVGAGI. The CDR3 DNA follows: TGTGCCAGCAGCGGGACATTTAACACTGAAGCTTTCTTT. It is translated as CASSGTFNTEAFF.

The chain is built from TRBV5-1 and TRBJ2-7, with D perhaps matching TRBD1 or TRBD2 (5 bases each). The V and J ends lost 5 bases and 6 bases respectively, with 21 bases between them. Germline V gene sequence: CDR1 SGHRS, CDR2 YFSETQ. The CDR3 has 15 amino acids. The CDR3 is CASRQLEVTGTEQYF. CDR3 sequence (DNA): TGCGCCAGCAGGCAGCTTGAGGTGACCGGGACCGAGCAGTACTTC.

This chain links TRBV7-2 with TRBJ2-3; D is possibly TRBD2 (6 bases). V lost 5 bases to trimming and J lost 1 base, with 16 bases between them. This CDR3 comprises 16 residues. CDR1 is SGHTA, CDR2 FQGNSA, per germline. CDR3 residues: CASSPIRASGTDTQYF. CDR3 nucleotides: TGTGCCAGCAGCCCAATTCGGGCTAGCGGCACAGATACGCAGTATTTT.

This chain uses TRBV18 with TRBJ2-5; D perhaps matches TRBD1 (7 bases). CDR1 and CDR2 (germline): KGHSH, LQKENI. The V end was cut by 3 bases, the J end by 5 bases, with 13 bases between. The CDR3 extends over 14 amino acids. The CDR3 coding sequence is TGTGCCAGCTCACCTGGAGGGGGCTGGGAGACCCAGTACTTC. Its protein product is CASSPGGGWETQYF.

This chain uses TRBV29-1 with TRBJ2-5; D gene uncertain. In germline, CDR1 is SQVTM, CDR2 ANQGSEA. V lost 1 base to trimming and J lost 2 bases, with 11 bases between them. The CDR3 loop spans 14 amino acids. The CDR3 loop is CSVEGDANQETQYF. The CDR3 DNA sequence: TGCAGCGTTGAAGGCGACGCAAATCAAGAGACCCAGTACTTC.

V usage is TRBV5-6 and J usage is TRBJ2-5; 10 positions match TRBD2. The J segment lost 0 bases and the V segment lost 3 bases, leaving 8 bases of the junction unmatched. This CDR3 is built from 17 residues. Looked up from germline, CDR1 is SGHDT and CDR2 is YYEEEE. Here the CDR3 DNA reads TGTGCCAGCAGCTCATGGGCTAGCGGGGGCTACCAAGAGACCCAGTACTTC. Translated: CASSSWASGGYQETQYF.

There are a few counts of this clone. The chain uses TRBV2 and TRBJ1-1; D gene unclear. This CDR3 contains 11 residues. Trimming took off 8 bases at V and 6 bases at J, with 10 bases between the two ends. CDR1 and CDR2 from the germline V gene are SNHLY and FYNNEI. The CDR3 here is CASRKGAEAFF. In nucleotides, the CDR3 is TGTGCCAGCCGCAAGGGAGCTGAAGCTTTCTTT.

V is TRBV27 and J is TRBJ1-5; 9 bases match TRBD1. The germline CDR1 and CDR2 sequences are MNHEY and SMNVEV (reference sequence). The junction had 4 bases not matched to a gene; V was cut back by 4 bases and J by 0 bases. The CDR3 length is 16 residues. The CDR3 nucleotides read TGTGCCAGCAGTTCCGGGACAGGGTTTAGCAATCAGCCCCAGCATTTT. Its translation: CASSSGTGFSNQPQHF.

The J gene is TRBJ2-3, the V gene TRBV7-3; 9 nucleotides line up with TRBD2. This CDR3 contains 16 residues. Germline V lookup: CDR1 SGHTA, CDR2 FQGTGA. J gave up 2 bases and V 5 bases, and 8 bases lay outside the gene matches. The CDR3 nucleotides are TGTGCCAGCAGCCCTCAAGCGGGGGGCTACACAGATACGCAGTATTTT. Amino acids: CASSPQAGGYTDTQYF.

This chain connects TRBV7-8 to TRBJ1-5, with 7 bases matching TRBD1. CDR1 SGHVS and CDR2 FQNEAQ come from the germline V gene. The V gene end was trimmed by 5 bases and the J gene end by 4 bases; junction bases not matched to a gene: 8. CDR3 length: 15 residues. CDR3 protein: CASSPRTGLNQPQHF. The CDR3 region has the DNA TGTGCCAGCAGCCCCCGGACAGGACTTAATCAGCCCCAGCATTTT.

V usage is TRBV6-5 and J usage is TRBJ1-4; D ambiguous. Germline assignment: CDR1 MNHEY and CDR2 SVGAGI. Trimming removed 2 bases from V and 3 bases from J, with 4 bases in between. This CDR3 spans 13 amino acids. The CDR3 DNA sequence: TGTGCCAGCAGTTACCAGGCTAATGAAAAACTGTTTTTT. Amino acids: CASSYQANEKLFF.

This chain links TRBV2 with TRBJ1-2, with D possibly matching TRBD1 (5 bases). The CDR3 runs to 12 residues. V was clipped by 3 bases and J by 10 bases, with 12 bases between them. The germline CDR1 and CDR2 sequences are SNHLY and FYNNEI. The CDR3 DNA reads TGTGCCAGCAGTGACAGGGTGATCGACTACACCTTC. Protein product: CASSDRVIDYTF.

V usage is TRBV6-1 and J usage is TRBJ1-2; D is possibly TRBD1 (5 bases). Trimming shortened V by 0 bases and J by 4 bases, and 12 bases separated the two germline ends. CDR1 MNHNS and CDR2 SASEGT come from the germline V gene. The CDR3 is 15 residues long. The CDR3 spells CASSEAGERIYGYTF. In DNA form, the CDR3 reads TGTGCCAGCAGTGAAGCAGGGGAACGCATCTATGGCTACACCTTC.

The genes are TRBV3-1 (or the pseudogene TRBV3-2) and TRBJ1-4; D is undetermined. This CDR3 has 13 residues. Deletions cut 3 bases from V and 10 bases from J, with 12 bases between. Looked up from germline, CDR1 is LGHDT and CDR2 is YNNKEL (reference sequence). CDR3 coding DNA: TGTGCCAGCAGCCACCGGAGTGTCGGAAAACTGTTTTTT. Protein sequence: CASSHRSVGKLFF.

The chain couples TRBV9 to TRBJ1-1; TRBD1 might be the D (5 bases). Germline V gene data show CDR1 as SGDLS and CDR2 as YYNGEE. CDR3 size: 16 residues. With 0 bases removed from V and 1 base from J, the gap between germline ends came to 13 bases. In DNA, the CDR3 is TGTGCCAGCAGCGTAGGCGGCAGCGGGACGAACACTGAAGCTTTCTTT. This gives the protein CASSVGGSGTNTEAFF.

This chain's CDR3 is CASSAPGLRDEQYF. The CDR3 DNA sequence: TGTGCCAGCAGCGCACCGGGGCTTCGAGACGAGCAGTACTTC. J is TRBJ2-7 and V is TRBV27, with D perhaps assigned TRBD1 or TRBD2 (5 bases each). V lost 6 bases and J 5 bases, leaving 17 bases between the germline ends. This CDR3 has 14 amino acids. Germline CDR1 is MNHEY and CDR2 is SMNVEV (reference sequence).

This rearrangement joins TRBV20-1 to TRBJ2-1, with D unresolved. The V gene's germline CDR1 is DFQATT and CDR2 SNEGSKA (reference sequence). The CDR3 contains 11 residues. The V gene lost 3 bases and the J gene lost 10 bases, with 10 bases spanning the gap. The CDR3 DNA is TGCAGTGCTAGGGGATCACTGGAGCAGTTCTTC. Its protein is CSARGSLEQFF.

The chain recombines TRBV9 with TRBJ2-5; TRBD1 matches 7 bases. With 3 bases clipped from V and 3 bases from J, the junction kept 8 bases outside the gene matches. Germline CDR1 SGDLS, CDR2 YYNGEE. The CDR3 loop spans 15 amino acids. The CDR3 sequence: CASSATGTVEETQYF. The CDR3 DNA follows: TGTGCCAGCAGCGCGACCGGGACAGTCGAAGAGACCCAGTACTTC.